Detailed here is one T cell receptor (beta chain). Its antigen is unidentified. The sample originates from a study of T cells in localized non-small cell lung cancer. Whole-study findings and limits: Adjacent lung was found to contain a median about 62 of the top 100 tumor clones. Adjacent uninvolved lung tissue had the highest T cell clonality, exceeding tumor.

The CDR3 consists of 14 residues. V was shortened by 0 bases and J by 2 bases, with 4 bases between the two germline ends. Germline CDR1 LNHNV, CDR2 YYDKDF (reference sequence). Profiling relied on immunoSEQ multiplex PCR, and the TCRdb table lists in-frame clones only, not all of them. The sample has approximately 63,000 clones, about 90% seen once. The origin of this receptor is a man aged 40 to 69 with stage I squamous cell lung carcinoma. The sample in question was peripheral blood, obtained before any cancer treatment. The chain joins TRBV15 to TRBJ2-2; unclear D gene. The CDR3 loop reads CATSRDVNTGELFF. The CDR3 nucleotides read TGTGCCACCAGCAGAGATGTAAACACCGGGGAGCTGTTTTTT.